The sequence of this T cell receptor (beta chain) was determined in a study of blood T cell repertoires in COVID-19. Study-level background: Donors in the United States, Italy and Spain gave samples during acute or convalescent COVID-19. The analysed material was cDNA or gDNA that came from T cells, B-cell-depleted T cells, or PBMCs.

From germline, CDR1 is SGHRS and CDR2 YFSETQ. Trimming took 4 bases from V and 1 from J, leaving 14 bases between them. The CDR3 is 15 amino acids. This clone was detected once. Authors' analysis steps: It was from reference gene primer amplification that nucleated cell counts were estimated. Using immunoSEQ multiplex PCR, the repertoire was profiled, and TCRdb retains in-frame clones only, with some absent. The V and J calls and clone size come from that table; D and trimming were worked out from the DNA. The table has about 150,000 clones, about 82% seen once; the top ten hold 3%. The V and J genes are TRBV5-1 and TRBJ1-2; D is unresolved. The TCR was taken from a woman in her 40s with active or convalescent COVID-19. Sequences were obtained from peripheral blood. The CDR3 nucleotides are TGCGCCAGCAGCATTGGATACGGGATTAACTATGGCTACACCTTC. Protein sequence: CASSIGYGINYGYTF.